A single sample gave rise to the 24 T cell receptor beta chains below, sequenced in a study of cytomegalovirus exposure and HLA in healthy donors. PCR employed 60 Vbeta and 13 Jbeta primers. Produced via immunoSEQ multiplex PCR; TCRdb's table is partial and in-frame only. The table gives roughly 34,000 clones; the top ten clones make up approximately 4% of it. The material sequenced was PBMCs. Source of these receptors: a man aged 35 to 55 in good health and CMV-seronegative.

This chain's CDR3 is CSVDTDRTDTQYF. The CDR3 DNA follows: TGCAGCGTTGACACAGACCGCACAGATACGCAGTATTTT. V gene TRBV29-1 combines with J gene TRBJ2-3, with no clear D. Deletions cut 3 bases from V and 1 base from J, with 8 bases between. The CDR3 is 13 amino acids. Per germline, CDR1 SQVTM and CDR2 ANQGSEA.

The CDR3, as DNA: TGTGCCAGCAGCCAAGGGGGCGTAAGGGGGTCAGAGACCCAGTACTTC. This gives the protein CASSQGGVRGSETQYF. J is TRBJ2-5 and V is TRBV4-2, with D possibly being TRBD1 (6 bases). CDR1 LGHNA and CDR2 YNFKEQ come from the germline V gene. The CDR3 consists of 16 residues. Trimming pared 1 base from V and 4 bases from J, leaving 16 bases between.

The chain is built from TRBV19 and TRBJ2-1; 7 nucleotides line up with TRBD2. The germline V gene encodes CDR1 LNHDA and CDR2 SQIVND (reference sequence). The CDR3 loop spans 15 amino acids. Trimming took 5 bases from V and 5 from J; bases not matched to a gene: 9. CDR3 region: CASSPGTTSNNEQFF. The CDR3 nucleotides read TGTGCCAGTAGTCCCGGGACTACCTCGAACAATGAGCAGTTCTTC.

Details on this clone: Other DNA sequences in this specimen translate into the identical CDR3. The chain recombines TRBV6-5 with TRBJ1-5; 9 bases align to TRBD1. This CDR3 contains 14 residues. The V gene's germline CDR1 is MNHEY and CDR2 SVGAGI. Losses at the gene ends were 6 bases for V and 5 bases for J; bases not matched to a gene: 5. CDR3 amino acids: CASSLGQGDQPQHF. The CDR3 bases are TGTGCCAGCAGCTTGGGACAGGGCGATCAGCCCCAGCATTTT.

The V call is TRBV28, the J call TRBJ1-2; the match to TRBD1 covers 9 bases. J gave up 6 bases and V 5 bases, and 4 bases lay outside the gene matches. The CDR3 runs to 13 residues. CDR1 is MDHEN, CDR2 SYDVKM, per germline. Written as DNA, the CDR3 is TGTGCCAGCAGTACAGGGGGCTTGGATGGCTACACCTTC. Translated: CASSTGGLDGYTF.

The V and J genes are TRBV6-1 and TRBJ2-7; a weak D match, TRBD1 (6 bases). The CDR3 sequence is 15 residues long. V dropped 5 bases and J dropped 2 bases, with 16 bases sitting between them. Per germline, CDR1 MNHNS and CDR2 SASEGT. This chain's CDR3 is CASSMTGQHAYEQYF. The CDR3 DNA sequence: TGTGCCAGCAGTATGACAGGACAGCATGCCTACGAGCAGTACTTC.

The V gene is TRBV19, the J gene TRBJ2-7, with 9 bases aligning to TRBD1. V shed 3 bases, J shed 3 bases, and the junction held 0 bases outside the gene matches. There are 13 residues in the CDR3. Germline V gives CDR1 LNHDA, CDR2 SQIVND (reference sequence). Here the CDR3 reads CASSMGQGYEQYF. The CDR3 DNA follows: TGTGCCAGTAGTATGGGACAGGGCTACGAGCAGTACTTC. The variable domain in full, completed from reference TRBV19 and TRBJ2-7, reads DGGITQSPKYLFRKEGQNVTLSCEQNLNHDAMYWYRQDPGQGLRLIYYSQIVNDFQKGDIAEGYSVSREKKESFPLTVTSAQKNPTAFYLCASSMGQGYEQYFGPGTRLTVT.

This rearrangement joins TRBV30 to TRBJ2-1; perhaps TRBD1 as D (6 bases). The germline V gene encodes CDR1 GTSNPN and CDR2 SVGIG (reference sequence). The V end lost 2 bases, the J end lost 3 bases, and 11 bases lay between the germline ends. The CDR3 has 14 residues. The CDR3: CAWSTLDSYNEQFF. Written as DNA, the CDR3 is TGTGCCTGGAGTACCCTGGACAGCTACAATGAGCAGTTCTTC.

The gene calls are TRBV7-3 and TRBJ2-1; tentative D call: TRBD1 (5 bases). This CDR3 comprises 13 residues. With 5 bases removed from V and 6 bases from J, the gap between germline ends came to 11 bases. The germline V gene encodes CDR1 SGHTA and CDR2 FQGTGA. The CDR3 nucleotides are TGTGCCAGCAGCGTGGGGCTTTTCAATGAGCAGTTCTTC. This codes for CASSVGLFNEQFF. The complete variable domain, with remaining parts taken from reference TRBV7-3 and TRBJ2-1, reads GAGVSQTPSNKVTEKGKYVELRCDPISGHTALYWYRQSLGQGPEFLIYFQGTGAADDSGLPNDRFFAVRPEGSVSTLKIQRTERGDSAVYLCASSVGLFNEQFFGPGTRLTVL.

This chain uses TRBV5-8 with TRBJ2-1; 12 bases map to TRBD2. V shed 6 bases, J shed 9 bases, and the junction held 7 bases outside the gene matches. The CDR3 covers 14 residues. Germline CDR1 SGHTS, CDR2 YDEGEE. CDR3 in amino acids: CASNRLAGDTEQFF. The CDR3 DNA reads TGTGCCAGCAACCGACTAGCGGGAGACACTGAGCAGTTCTTC. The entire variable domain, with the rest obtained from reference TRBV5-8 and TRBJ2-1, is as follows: EAGVTQSPTHLIKTRGQQATLRCSPISGHTSVYWYQQALGLGLQFLLWYDEGEERNRGNFPPRFSGRQFPNYSSELNVNALELEDSALYLCASNRLAGDTEQFFGPGTRLTVL.

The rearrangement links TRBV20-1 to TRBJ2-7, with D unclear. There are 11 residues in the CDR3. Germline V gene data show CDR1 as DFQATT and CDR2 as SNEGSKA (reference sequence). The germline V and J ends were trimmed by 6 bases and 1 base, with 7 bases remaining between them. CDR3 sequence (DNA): TGCAGTGCCCGCGGTTCCTACGAGCAGTACTTC. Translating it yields CSARGSYEQYF.

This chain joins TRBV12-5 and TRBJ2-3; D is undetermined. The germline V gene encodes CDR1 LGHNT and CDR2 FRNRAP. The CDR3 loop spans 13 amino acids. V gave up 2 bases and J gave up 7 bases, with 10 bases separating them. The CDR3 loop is CASGLSPGYTQYF. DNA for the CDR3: TGTGCTAGTGGTTTGAGCCCAGGATATACGCAGTATTTT. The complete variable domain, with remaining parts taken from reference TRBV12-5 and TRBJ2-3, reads DARVTQTPRHKVTEMGQEVTMRCQPILGHNTVFWYRQTMMQGLELLAYFRNRAPLDDSGMPKDRFSAEMPDATLATLKIQPSEPRDSAVYFCASGLSPGYTQYFGPGTRLTVL.

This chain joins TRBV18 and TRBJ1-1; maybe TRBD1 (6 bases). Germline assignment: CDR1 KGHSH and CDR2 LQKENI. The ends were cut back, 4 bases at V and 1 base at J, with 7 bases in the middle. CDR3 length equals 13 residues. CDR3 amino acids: CASSQGENTEAFF. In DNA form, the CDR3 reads TGTGCCAGCTCACAGGGGGAGAACACTGAAGCTTTCTTT.

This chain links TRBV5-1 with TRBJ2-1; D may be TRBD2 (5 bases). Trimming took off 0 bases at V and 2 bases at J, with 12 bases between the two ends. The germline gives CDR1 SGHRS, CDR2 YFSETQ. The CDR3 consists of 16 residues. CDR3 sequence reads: CASSLVPPAAYNEQFF. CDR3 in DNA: TGCGCCAGCAGCTTGGTCCCCCCAGCGGCCTACAATGAGCAGTTCTTC. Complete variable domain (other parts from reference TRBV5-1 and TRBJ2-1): KAGVTQTPRYLIKTRGQQVTLSCSPISGHRSVSWYQQTPGQGLQFLFEYFSETQRNKGNFPGRFSGRQFSNSRSEMNVSTLELGDSALYLCASSLVPPAAYNEQFFGPGTRLTVL.

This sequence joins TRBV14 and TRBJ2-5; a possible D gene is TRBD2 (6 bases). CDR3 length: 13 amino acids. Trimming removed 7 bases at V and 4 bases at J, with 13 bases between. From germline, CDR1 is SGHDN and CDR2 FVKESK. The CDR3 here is CASNSGLGETQYF. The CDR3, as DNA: TGTGCCAGCAACTCGGGACTCGGAGAGACCCAGTACTTC.

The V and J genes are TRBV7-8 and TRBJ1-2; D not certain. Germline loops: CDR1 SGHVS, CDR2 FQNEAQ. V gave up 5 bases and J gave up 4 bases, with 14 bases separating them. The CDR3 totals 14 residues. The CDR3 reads CASSALFTSYGYTF. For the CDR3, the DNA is TGTGCCAGCAGCGCCCTTTTCACTTCCTATGGCTACACCTTC.

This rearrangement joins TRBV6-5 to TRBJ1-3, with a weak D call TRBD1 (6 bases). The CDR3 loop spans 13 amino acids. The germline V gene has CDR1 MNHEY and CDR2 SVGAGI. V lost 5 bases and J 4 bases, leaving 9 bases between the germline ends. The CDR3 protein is CASSTGLGNTIYF. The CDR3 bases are TGTGCCAGCAGTACAGGGTTAGGAAACACCATATATTTT.

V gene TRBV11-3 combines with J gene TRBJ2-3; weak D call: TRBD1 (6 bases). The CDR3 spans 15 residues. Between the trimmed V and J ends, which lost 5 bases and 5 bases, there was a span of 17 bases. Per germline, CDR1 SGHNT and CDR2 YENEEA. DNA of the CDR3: TGTGCCAGCAGCCAACCGCAGGGGCAAGGAGATACGCAGTATTTT. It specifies CASSQPQGQGDTQYF. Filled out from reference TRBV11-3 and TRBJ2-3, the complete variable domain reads EAGVVQSPRYKIIEKKQPVAFWCNPISGHNTLYWYLQNLGQGPELLIRYENEEAVDDSQLPKDRFSAERLKGVDSTLKIQPAELGDSAVYLCASSQPQGQGDTQYFGPGTRLTVL.

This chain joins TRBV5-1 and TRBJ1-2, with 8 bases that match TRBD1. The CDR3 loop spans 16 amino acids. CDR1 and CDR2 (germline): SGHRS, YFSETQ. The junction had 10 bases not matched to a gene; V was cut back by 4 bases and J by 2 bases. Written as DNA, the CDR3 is TGCGCCAGCAGCCCCAACCCGGGACAGGTGAACTATGGCTACACCTTC. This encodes CASSPNPGQVNYGYTF.

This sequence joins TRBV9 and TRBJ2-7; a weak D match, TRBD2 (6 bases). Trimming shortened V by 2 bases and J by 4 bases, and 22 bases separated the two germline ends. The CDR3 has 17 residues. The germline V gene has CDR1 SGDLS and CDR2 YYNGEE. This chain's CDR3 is CASSVGEDWVEQYEQYF. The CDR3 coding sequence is TGTGCCAGCAGCGTTGGGGAGGACTGGGTCGAACAGTACGAGCAGTACTTC.

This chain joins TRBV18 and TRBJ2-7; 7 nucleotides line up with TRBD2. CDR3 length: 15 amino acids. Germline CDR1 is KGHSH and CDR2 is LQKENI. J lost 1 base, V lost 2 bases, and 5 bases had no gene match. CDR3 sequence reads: CASSPETSVSYEQYF. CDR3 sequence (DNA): TGTGCCAGCTCACCAGAAACTAGCGTGTCCTACGAGCAGTACTTC.

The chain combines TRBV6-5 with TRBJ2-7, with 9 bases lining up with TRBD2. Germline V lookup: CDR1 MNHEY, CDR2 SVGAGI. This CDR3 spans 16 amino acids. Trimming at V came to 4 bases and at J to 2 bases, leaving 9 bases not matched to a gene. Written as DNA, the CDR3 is TGTGCCAGCAGTTCCTCGAGACTAGCGGTAACCTACGAGCAGTACTTC. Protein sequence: CASSSSRLAVTYEQYF.

The CDR3 region is CASSPRDFGPYEQYF. The CDR3, as DNA: TGCGCCAGCAGCCCCCGGGACTTCGGGCCCTACGAGCAGTACTTC. The gene calls are TRBV4-1 and TRBJ2-7; D is perhaps TRBD2 (6 bases). V was pared by 4 bases and J by 2 bases, with 15 bases between. The CDR3 has 15 amino acids. Germline V gives CDR1 MGHRA, CDR2 YSYEKL.

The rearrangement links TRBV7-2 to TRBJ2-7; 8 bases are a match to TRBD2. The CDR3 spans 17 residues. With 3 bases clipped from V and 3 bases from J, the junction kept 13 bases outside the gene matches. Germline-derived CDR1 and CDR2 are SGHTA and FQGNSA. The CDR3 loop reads CASSLVSGAGEIYEQYF. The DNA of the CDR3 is TGTGCCAGCAGCTTGGTGTCCGGAGCGGGAGAGATCTACGAGCAGTACTTC.